These T cell receptor beta chains were read from a single sample in a study of blood T cell repertoires in COVID-19. TCRdb's table, derived via immunoSEQ multiplex PCR, lists solely in-frame clones and lacks some. The data contain around 200,000 clones, around nine tenths of them seen just once; the ten biggest clones take up 6.2%. Source material: peripheral blood. These TCRs come from a man aged 55 to 70 who had recovered from COVID-19. The CDR3 runs from the conserved cysteine through the conserved F or W. D genes are given only for firm matches. The listing skips clone size in some rows; elsewhere it reads once, few, many or a size class.

clone size: NA; D gene: TRBD1; V gene: TRBV5-6; J gene: TRBJ1-1; CDR3 protein: CASSLQGGKEAFF; CDR3 DNA: TGTGCCAGCAGCTTACAGGGGGGAAAGGAAGCTTTCTTT
clone size: once; D gene: NA; V gene: TRBV3-1/TRBV3-2; J gene: TRBJ2-2; CDR3 protein: CASSQTRVGSTGELFF; CDR3 DNA: TGTGCCAGCAGCCAAACCAGGGTGGGTAGCACCGGGGAGCTGTTTTTT
clone size: NA; D gene: NA; V gene: TRBV6-5; J gene: TRBJ1-1; CDR3 protein: CASSRGNTEAFF; CDR3 DNA: TGTGCCAGCAGCAGGGGCAACACTGAAGCTTTCTTT
clone size: NA; D gene: NA; V gene: TRBV6-5; J gene: TRBJ1-4; CDR3 protein: CASILGQLNEKLFF; CDR3 DNA: TGTGCCAGCATCCTAGGACAACTTAATGAAAAACTGTTTTTT
clone size: NA; D gene: TRBD1; V gene: TRBV7-9; J gene: TRBJ1-1; CDR3 protein: CASSLDQGAVEAFF; CDR3 DNA: TGTGCCAGCAGCTTAGACCAGGGGGCTGTTGAAGCTTTCTTT
clone size: few; D gene: NA; V gene: TRBV5-4; J gene: TRBJ2-2; CDR3 protein: CASSLDRSTGELFF; CDR3 DNA: TGTGCCAGCAGCTTGGACAGAAGTACCGGGGAGCTGTTTTTT
clone size: NA; D gene: TRBD1; V gene: TRBV18; J gene: TRBJ1-4; CDR3 protein: CASSLRIGKGTGRTTNEKLFF; CDR3 DNA: TGTGCCAGCTCACTTCGGATCGGTAAAGGGACAGGGCGCACAACTAATGAAAAACTGTTTTTT
clone size: NA; D gene: TRBD1; V gene: TRBV18; J gene: TRBJ2-7; CDR3 protein: CASSPIQGESEQYF; CDR3 DNA: TGTGCCAGCTCACCAATTCAGGGGGAAAGTGAGCAGTACTTC
clone size: NA; D gene: NA; V gene: TRBV7-2; J gene: TRBJ1-5; CDR3 protein: CANSSRQSNQPQHF; CDR3 DNA: TGTGCCAACAGCTCTCGACAGTCTAATCAGCCCCAGCATTTT
clone size: NA; D gene: NA; V gene: TRBV19; J gene: TRBJ2-2; CDR3 protein: CASSMTERNTGELFF; CDR3 DNA: TGTGCCAGTAGTATGACAGAGCGGAACACCGGGGAGCTGTTTTTT